This T cell receptor beta chain was sequenced in a study of identical twins listed by TCRdb under 2016. With respect to the entire study: To test whether fetal clonotypes persist, the study used deep sequencing on TCR alpha and beta repertoires from monozygotic twins, unrelated adults of various ages, and cord blood. To rule out contamination, replicate twin experiments were performed at different times with different library preparation protocols.

This clonotype was picked up a small number of times. No antigen is known for it. No quality values exist for individual bases; no much larger clone is one base distant. Every donor in the study was a healthy Caucasian. Three pairs of female monozygotic twins, all aged roughly 18 to 29 years, were included in the twin cohort. Using Miltenyi CD45RO+ enrichment and human naive T-cell isolation kits, memory (CD45RO+) and naive T cells were isolated from PBMC. The CDR3 holds 17 amino acids from the cysteine to the phenylalanine. The CDR3 DNA has 51 bases and is translated from base 1. V sheds 1 base and J sheds 0 bases, leaving 16 bases between their ends. Sequences MGHDK (CDR1) and SYGVNS (CDR2) are obtained from the germline V gene. To prepare the library, 5' RACE was applied. TCRdb records Illumina HiSeq 2000 as the sequencer. Template switching added a universal primer binding site, and the final cDNA carried a unique molecular identifier that allowed TCR cDNA molecules to be counted accurately. Specific primers in the conserved constant-segment region were used to synthesize first-strand cDNA for TCR alpha and beta chains. To control for contamination, every cDNA library carried two barcodes: a SMART-Mk sample barcode plus Illumina barcodes. TruSeq adapter sequences along with Illumina sample barcodes were introduced in two successive PCR steps. The Illumina HiSeq platform was used with custom primers to sequence TCR alpha and beta cDNA libraries. Per the source publication's procedure: Unique molecular identifiers were extracted from raw reads with MiGEC, and CDR3 positions were determined with MiXCR. Recombination models were inferred per individual with the repgenHMM and IGoR tools using an EM algorithm. Shared clonotype analysis was performed with the tcR package in R, normalizing sharing by the product of cloneset sizes. Out-of-frame nonproductive sequences were analyzed to study raw recombination free of thymic and clonal selection effects. In-frame beta chains were kept once TCRdb had trimmed the public reads at Q25 with fastp and called clones with MiXCR. Under each unique CDR3 protein, matching rows form one entry showing the most common genes and DNA. The V and J calls and clone size are TCRdb's, not the authors'. The sample has 200,000 to 300,000 distinct CDR3 sequences on record, roughly an eighth of them singletons. The ten largest account for 4% of the sample.

The full study reports these points: Because the same donors could not be followed over many years, the conclusions depended on cross-sectional statistical analysis. Compared with coincidental sharing between unrelated individuals, out-of-frame TCR alpha sequences shared between twins showed an excess of sequences with low generation probability. Invariant T cells such as MAIT and iNKT could partly confound zero-insertion analyses, though diverse VJ usage argued against this for most clonotypes. Fewer insertions were carried by abundant cord blood beta clonotypes; a weaker similar trend was observed in young adult naive repertoires, while no such trend was observed in memory repertoires. A weaker excess of twin sharing was found in beta out-of-frame sequences because the signal-to-noise ratio was lowered by fewer shared sequences. In monozygotic twins, out-of-frame TCR alpha sharing was systematically underestimated by recombination models, although the models agreed with sharing between unrelated individuals.

These same records also appear under a second study, on yellow fever vaccine responses in identical twins. From that second study: According to the authors, in identical twins the way T cells responded to vaccination appeared partly convergent and partly personalized. In the study, vaccine-responding T cell clones were precisely tracked in identical twins.

This receptor was obtained from a woman aged 18-30 years in good health. The V and J segments used are TRBV25-1 and TRBJ2-7; the D region possibly corresponds to TRBD1 (6 bases align). Material for sequencing was memory (CD45RO+) T cells sorted from blood. The sample's cell subset or site label, decoded: CD45RO+ enriched T cells. In nucleotides, the sequence is TGTGCCAGCAGTGAATTGGTTTGGGGGCAACCCTCCTACGAGCAGTACTTC. This yields the protein CASSELVWGQPSYEQYF.